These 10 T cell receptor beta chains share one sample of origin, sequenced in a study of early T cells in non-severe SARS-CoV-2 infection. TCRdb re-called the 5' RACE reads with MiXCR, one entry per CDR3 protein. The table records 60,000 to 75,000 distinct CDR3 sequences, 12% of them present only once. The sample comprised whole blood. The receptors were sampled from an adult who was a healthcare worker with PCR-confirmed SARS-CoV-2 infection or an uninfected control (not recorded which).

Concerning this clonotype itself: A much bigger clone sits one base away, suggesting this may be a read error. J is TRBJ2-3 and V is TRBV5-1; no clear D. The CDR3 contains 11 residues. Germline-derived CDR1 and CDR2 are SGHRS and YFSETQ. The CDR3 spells CAGSFTHTQYF. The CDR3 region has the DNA TGCGCCGGCAGCTTCACACATACGCAGTATTTT.

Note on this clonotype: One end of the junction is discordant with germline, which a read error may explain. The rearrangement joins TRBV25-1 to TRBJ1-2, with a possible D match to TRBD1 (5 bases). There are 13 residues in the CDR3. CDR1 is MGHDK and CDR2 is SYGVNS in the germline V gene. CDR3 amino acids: CDSSMTALYGYTF. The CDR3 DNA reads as TGTGACAGCAGCATGACAGCCCTATATGGCTACACCTTC.

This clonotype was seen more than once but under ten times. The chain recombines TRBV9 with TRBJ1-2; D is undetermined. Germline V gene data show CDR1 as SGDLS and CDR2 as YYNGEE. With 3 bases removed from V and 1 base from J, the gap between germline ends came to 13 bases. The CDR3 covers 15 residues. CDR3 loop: CASSAGSTDNYGYTF. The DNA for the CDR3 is TGTGCCAGCAGCGCAGGTTCGACGGATAACTATGGCTACACCTTC. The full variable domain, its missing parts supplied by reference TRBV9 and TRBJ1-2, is DSGVTQTPKHLITATGQRVTLRCSPRSGDLSVYWYQQSLDQGLQFLIQYYNGEERAKGNILERFSAQQFPDLHSELNLSSLELGDSALYFCASSAGSTDNYGYTFGSGTRLTVV.

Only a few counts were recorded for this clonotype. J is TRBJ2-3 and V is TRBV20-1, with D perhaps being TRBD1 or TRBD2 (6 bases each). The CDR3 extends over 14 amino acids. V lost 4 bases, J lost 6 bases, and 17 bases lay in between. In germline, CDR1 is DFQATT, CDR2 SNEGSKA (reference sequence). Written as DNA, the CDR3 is TGCAGTGCTACAGAGTGGGGGGCGAAGGATACGCAGTATTTT. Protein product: CSATEWGAKDTQYF.

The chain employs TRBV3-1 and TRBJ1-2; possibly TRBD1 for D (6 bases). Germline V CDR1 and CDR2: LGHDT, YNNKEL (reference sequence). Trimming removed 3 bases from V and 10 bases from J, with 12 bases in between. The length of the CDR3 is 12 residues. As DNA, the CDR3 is TGTGCCAGCAGCCATGCCGGGGGCAACTACACCTTC. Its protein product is CASSHAGGNYTF. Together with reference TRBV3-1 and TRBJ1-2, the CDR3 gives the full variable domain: DTAVSQTPKYLVTQMGNDKSIKCEQNLGHDTMYWYKQDSKKFLKIMFSYNNKELIINETVPNRFSPKSPDKAHLNLHINSLELGDSAVYFCASSHAGGNYTFGSGTRLTVV.

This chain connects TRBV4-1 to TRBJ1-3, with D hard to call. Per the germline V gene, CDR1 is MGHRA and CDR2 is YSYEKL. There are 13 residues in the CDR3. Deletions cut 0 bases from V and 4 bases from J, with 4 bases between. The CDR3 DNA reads TGCGCCAGCAGCCAAGATCGGGGAAACACCATATATTTT. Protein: CASSQDRGNTIYF.

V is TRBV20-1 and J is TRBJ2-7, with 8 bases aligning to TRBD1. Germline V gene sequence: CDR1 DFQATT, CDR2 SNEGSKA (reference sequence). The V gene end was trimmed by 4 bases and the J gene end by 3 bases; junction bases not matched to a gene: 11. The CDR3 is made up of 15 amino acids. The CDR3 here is CSAKKRTGLHYEQYF. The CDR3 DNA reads TGCAGTGCTAAAAAACGGACAGGGCTTCACTACGAGCAGTACTTC.

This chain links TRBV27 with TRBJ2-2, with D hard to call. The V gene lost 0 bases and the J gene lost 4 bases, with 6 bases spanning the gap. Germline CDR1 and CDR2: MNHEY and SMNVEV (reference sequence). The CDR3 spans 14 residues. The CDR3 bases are TGTGCCAGCAGTTTATCGACGGGCACCGGGGAGCTGTTTTTT. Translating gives CASSLSTGTGELFF.

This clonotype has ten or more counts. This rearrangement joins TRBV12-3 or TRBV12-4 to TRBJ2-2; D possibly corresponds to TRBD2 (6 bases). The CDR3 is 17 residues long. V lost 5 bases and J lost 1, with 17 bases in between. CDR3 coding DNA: TGTGCCAGCAGTCCATCCCTTGGCGGGGTGAACACCGGGGAGCTGTTTTTT. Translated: CASSPSLGGVNTGELFF.

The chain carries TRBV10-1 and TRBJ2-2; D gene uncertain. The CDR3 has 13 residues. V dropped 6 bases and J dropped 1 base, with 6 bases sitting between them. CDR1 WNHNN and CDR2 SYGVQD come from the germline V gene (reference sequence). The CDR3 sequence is CASSGRNTGELFF. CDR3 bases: TGCGCCAGCAGCGGACGGAACACCGGGGAGCTGTTTTTT.